The T cell receptor (beta chain) under discussion was sequenced for a study of human T cells and chemical hapten exposure. The study, taken as a whole, reports: TCRs above 1 in 1000 frequency did not change with DPC sensitization.

Unique molecular identifiers were attached to individual cDNA molecules within the library. TCRdb processed the RACE reads anew with MiXCR; each CDR3 protein has one entry. The data hold under 90,000 distinct CDR3 sequences, with nearly 10% observed a single time. The CDR3 loop spans 14 amino acids. Losses at the gene ends were 4 bases for V and 3 bases for J; bases not matched to a gene: 3. Germline lookup yields CDR1 DFQATT and CDR2 SNEGSKA (reference sequence). As to time point: pre-sensitization, week 0. Described treatment: therapeutic diphenylcyclopropenone sensitization with weekly scalp DPC. For this clonotype: Its antigen is currently unknown.

The chain has TRBV20-1 and TRBJ2-1; 10 bases are shared with TRBD2. The material was whole blood, obtained in connection with sensitization to the hapten diphenylcyclopropenone (DPC). The receptor comes from a woman between 40 and 55 years old with alopecia areata. Some clones in this sample may be carry-over from other donors' samples. CDR3 coding DNA: TGCAGTGCTAAGCGGGGGGGTCGCTACAATGAGCAGTTCTTC. Translation: CSAKRGGRYNEQFF.